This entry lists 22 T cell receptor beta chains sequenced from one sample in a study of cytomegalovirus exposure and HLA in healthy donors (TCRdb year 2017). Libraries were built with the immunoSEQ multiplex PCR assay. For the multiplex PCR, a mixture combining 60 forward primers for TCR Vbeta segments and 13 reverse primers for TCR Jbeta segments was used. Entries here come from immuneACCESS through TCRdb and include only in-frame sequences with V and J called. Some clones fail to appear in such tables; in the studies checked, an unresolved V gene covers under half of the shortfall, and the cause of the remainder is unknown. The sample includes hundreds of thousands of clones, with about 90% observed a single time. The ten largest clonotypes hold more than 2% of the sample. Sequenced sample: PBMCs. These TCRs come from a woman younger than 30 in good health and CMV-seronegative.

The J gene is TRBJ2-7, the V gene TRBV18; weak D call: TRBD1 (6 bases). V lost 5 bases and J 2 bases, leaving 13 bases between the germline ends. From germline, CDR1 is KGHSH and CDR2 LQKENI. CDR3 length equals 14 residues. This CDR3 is CASSDRMGPYEQYF. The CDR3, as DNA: TGTGCCAGCTCAGACAGGATGGGCCCCTACGAGCAGTACTTC.

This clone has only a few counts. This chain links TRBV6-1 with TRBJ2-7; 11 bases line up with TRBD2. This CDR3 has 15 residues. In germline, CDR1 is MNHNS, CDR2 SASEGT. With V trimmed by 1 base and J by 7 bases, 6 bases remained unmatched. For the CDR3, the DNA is TGTGCCAGCAGTGAAGTAGCGGGGGGGCGTCAAGAGCAGTACTTC. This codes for CASSEVAGGRQEQYF.

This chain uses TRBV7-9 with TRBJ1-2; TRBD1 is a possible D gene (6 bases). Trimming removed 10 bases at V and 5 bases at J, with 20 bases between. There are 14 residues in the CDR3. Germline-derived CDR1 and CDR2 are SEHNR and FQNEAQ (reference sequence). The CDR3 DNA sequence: TGTGCCACGCTCGATGGGGGCCCCCTATATGGCTACACCTTC. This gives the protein CATLDGGPLYGYTF. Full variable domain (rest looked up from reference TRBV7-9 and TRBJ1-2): DTGVSQNPRHKITKRGQNVTFRCDPISEHNRLYWYRQTLGQGPEFLTYFQNEAQLEKSRLLSDRFSAERPKGSFSTLEIQRTEQGDSAMYLCATLDGGPLYGYTFGSGTRLTVV.

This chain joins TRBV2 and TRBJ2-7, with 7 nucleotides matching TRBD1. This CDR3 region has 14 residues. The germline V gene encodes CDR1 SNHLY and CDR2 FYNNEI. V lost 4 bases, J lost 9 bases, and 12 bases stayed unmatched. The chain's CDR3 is CASSGETGLGVQYF. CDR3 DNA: TGTGCCAGCAGTGGGGAGACAGGGCTCGGGGTGCAGTACTTC.

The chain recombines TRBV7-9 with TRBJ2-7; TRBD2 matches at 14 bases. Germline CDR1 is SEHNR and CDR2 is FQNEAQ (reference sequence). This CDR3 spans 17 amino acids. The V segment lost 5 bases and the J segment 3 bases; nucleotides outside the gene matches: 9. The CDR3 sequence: CASSPSSTSGGVYEQYF. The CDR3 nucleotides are TGTGCCAGCAGCCCCTCTTCGACTAGCGGGGGGGTCTACGAGCAGTACTTC.

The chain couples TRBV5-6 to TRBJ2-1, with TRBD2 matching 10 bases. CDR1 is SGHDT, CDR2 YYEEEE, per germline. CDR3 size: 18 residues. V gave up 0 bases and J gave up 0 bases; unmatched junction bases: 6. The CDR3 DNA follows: TGTGCCAGCAGCTTGGGGCTAGCGGGGGAGATCTCCTACAATGAGCAGTTCTTC. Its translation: CASSLGLAGEISYNEQFF. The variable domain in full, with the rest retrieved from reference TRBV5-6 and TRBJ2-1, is DAGVTQSPTHLIKTRGQQVTLRCSPKSGHDTVSWYQQALGQGPQFIFQYYEEEERQRGNFPDRFSGHQFPNYSSELNVNALLLGDSALYLCASSLGLAGEISYNEQFFGPGTRLTVL.

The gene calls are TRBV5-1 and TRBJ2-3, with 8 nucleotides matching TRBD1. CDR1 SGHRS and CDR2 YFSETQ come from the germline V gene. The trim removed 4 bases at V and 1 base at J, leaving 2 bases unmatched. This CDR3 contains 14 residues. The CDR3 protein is CASSEGQGTDTQYF. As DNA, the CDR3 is TGCGCCAGCAGCGAGGGACAGGGCACAGATACGCAGTATTTT.

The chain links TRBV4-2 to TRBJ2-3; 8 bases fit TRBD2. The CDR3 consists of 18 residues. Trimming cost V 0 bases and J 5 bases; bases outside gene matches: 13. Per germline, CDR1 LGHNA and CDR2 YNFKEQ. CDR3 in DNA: TGTGCCAGCAGCCAAGATAGAATAGCGGGCGCGGGGGGAGATACGCAGTATTTT. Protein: CASSQDRIAGAGGDTQYF.

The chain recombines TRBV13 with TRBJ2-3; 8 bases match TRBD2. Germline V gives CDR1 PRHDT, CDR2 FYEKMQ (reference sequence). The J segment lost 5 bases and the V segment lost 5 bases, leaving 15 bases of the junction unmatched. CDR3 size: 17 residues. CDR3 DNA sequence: TGTGCCAGCAGCCCCCGTGTGAAGAGCGGGGGAATAGATACGCAGTATTTT. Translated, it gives CASSPRVKSGGIDTQYF.

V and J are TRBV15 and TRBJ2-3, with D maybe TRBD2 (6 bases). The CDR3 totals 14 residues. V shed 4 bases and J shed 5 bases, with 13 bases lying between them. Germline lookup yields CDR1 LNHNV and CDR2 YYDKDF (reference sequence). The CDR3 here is CATSIRDLRDTQYF. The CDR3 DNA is TGTGCCACCAGCATCCGGGACTTAAGAGATACGCAGTATTTT.

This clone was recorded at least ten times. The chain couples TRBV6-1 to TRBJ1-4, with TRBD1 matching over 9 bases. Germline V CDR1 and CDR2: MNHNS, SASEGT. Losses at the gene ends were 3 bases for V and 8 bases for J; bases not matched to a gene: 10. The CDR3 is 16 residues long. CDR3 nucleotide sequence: TGTGCCAGCAGTGAGGAGGCCGGGACAGGGCGCGAAAAACTGTTTTTT. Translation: CASSEEAGTGREKLFF.

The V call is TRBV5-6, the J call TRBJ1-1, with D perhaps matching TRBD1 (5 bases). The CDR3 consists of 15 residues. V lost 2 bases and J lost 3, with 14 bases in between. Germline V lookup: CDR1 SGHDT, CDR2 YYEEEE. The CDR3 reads CASSFVSRADTEAFF. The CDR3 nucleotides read TGTGCCAGCAGCTTCGTTTCCAGGGCGGACACTGAAGCTTTCTTT.

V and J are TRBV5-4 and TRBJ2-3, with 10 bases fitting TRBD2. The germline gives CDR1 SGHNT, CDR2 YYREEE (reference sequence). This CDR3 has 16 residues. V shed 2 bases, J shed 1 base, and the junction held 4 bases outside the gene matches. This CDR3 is CASSFPGTSGTDTQYF. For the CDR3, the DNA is TGTGCCAGCAGCTTCCCCGGGACTAGCGGCACAGATACGCAGTATTTT.

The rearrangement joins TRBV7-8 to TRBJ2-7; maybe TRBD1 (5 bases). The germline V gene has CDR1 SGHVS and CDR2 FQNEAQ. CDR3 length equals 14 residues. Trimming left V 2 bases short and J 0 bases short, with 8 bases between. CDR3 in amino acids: CASSLLQGSYEQYF. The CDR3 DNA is TGTGCCAGCAGCTTATTGCAGGGCTCCTACGAGCAGTACTTC.

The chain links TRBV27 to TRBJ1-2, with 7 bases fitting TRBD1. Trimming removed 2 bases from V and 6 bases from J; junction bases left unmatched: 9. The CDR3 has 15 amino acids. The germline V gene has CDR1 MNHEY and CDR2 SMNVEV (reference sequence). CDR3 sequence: CASSLEGTDTHGYTF. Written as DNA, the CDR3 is TGTGCCAGCAGTTTAGAGGGGACAGATACACATGGCTACACCTTC.

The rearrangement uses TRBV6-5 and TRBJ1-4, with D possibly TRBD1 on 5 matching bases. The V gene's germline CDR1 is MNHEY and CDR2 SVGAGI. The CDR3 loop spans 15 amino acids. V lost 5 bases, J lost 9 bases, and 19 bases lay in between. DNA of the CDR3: TGTGCCAGCAGTATTGAGGAGGGACTTTCGAAAAAACTGTTTTTT. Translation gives CASSIEEGLSKKLFF.

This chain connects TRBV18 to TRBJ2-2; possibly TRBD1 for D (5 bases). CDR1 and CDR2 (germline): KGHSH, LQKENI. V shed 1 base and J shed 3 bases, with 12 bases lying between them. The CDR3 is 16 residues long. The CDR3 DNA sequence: TGTGCCAGCTCACCACAAACTCAGGGATACACCGGGGAGCTGTTTTTT. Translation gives CASSPQTQGYTGELFF. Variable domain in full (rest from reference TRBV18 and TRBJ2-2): NAGVMQNPRHLVRRRGQEARLRCSPMKGHSHVYWYRQLPEEGLKFMVYLQKENIIDESGMPKERFSAEFPKEGPSILRIQQVVRGDSAAYFCASSPQTQGYTGELFFGEGSRLTVL.

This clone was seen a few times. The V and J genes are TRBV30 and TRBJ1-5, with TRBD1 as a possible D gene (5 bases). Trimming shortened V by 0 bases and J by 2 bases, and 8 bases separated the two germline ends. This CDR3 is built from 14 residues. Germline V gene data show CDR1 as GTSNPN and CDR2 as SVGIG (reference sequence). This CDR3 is CAWSVGVGNQPQHF. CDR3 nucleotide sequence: TGTGCCTGGAGTGTAGGGGTAGGCAATCAGCCCCAGCATTTT.

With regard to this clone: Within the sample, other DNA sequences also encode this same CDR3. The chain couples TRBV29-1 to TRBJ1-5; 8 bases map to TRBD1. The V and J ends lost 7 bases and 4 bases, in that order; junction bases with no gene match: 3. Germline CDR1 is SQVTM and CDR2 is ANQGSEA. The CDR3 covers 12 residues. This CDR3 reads CSARQGNQPQHF. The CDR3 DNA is TGCAGCGCCCGACAGGGGAATCAGCCCCAGCATTTT.

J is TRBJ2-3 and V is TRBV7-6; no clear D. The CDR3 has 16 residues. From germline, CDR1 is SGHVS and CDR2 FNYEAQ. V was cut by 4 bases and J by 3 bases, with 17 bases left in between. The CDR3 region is CASSSPGVVGTDTQYF. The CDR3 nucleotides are TGTGCCAGCAGCTCCCCCGGAGTAGTCGGGACAGATACGCAGTATTTT.

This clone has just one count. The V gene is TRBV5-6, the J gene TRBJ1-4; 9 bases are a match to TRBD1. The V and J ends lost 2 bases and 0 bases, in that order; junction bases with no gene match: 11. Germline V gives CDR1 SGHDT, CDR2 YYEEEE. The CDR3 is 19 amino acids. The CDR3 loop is CASSFSPGQGRATNEKLFF. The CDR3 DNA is TGTGCCAGCAGCTTTAGTCCGGGACAGGGACGAGCAACTAATGAAAAACTGTTTTTT.

The CDR3: CASSSAGGVYEQYF. As DNA, the CDR3 is TGTGCCAGCAGCTCGGCAGGGGGCGTGTACGAGCAGTACTTC. The chain employs TRBV5-4 and TRBJ2-5; 8 bases align to TRBD1. The end of the DNA aligns better with TRBJ2-7, so the J call may be wrong. Germline CDR1 reads SGHNT; CDR2 reads YYREEE (reference sequence). This CDR3 is built from 14 residues.